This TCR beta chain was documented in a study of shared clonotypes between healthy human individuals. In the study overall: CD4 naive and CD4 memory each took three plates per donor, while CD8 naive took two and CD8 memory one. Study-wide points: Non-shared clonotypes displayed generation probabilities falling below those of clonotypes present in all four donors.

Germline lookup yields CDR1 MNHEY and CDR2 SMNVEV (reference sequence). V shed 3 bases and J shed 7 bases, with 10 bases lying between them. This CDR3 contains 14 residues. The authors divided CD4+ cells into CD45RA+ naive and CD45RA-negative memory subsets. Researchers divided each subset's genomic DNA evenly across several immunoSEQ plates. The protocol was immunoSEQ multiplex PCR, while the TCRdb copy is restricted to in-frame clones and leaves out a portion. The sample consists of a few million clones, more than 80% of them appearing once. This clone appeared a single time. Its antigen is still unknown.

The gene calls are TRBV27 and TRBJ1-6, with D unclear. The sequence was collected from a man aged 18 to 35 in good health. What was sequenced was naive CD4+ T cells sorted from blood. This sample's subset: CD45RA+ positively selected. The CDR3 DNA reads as TGTGCCAGCAGTTTTGTCAGTGGCAATTCACCCCTCCACTTT. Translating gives CASSFVSGNSPLHF.